The rows below give T cell receptor beta chains drawn from one sample of a study of PD-L1 blockade in urothelial cancer. Sequenced by immunoSEQ multiplex PCR; TCRdb stores in-frame clones only, minus some. This repertoire shows about 85,000 clones, about 83% found once; its top ten account for about 15%. The sample consisted of PBMCs, taken around atezolizumab (anti-PD-L1) treatment. The receptor source for this set is a man in his sixties with urothelial cancer. CDR3s include the opening cysteine and the closing phenylalanine or tryptophan.

>TRBV11-2|TRBJ2-5
CASSYSETQYF
>TRBV5-4|TRBJ2-2
CASSSGTSVKGGELFF
>TRBV2|TRBJ1-1
CASSESGRGTEAFF
>TRBV20-1|TRBJ2-7
CSVGVYEQYF
>TRBV7-9|TRBJ2-3
CASSLTRDRDTDTQYF
>TRBV2|TRBJ1-4
CASSLIRTGGEKLFF
>TRBV11-3|TRBJ1-1
CASSLVQGGAFF
>TRBV30|TRBJ2-7
CAWRRGLAGAREQYF
>TRBV9|TRBJ2-2
CASSPTAVASDTGELFF
>TRBV19|TRBJ2-1
CASSIVSQGNEQFF
>TRBV29-1|TRBJ1-2
CSVDQVSLGYTF
>TRBV28|TRBJ2-7
CASLAGGSSYEQYF
>TRBV29-1|TRBJ2-1
CSADYSYNEQFF
>TRBV15|TRBJ2-2
CATSGSGGGNTGELFF
>TRBV11-2|TRBJ1-1
CASSFSRVPSPRPTEAFF
>TRBV7-2|TRBJ2-2
CASSLRQGKTGELFF
>TRBV5-1|TRBJ1-2
CASSLGGTGGYRSDYGYTF
>TRBV19|TRBJ1-1
CASNAGLNTEAFF
>TRBV6-1|TRBJ2-7
CASRMGQATTYEQYF
>TRBV5-5|TRBJ1-2
CASRVAGSLNYGYTF
>TRBV6-1|TRBJ2-1
CASSVAGRVSVNEQFF
>TRBV30|TRBJ1-2
CAWSVGENNYGYTF
>TRBV5-4|TRBJ2-2
CASSSGGVNTGELFF
>TRBV9|TRBJ2-2
CASSVDKGRKSGELFF
>TRBV7-2|TRBJ1-5
CASSLEGQGSQPQHF
>TRBV6-5|TRBJ2-1
CASSRTGNEQFF
>TRBV25-1|TRBJ1-1
CASSEGGFNTEAFF
>TRBV5-1|TRBJ2-7
CASSLDILAYEQYF
>TRBV27|TRBJ1-5
CASSFSGAGGNQPQHF
>TRBV29-1|TRBJ2-7
CSVVGKAYEQYF
>TRBV5-4|TRBJ2-7
CASSNDREQYF
>TRBV5-1|TRBJ1-5
CASSLAGTGGKGNQPQHF
>TRBV27|TRBJ1-2
CASSLSRQAYNGYTF
>TRBV9|TRBJ2-1
CASSVDPQITYNEQFF
>TRBV6-5|TRBJ2-1
CASSRSSGSYNEQFF
>TRBV4-2|TRBJ2-7
CASSQDTSGSVEQYF
>TRBV7-2|TRBJ1-4
CASSLGGRAEKLFF
>TRBV5-6|TRBJ2-7
CASSLGVYPREQYF
>TRBV2|TRBJ2-7
CASRVGDRGSNEQYF
>TRBV7-9|TRBJ1-1
CASSPTFQNTEAFF
>TRBV2|TRBJ2-1
CASSELAGGSYNEQFF
>TRBV9|TRBJ1-1
CASSPLRDRANTEAFF
>TRBV5-4|TRBJ2-1
CASSLVAGGPYNEQFF
>TRBV7-2|TRBJ2-1
CASSLRTSGRAGNEQFF
>TRBV27|TRBJ2-7
CASSSTGTSGYEQYF
>TRBV5-8|TRBJ1-5
CASSLWSHNQPQHF
>TRBV6-6|TRBJ2-7
CASSQRDRGAYQQYF
>TRBV15|TRBJ2-7
CATSRPAGGTYEQYF
>TRBV4-1|TRBJ2-5
CASSPFTGAQETQYF
>TRBV10-3|TRBJ1-4
CAISESGEGEKLFF
>TRBV4-1|TRBJ2-2
CASSPRAPAGTGELFF
>TRBV9|TRBJ2-1
CASSVVSERVLTYNEQFF
>TRBV19|TRBJ1-6
CASSSRDSPLHF
>TRBV10-3|TRBJ2-7
CAISKSGQVYEQYF
>TRBV7-9|TRBJ1-4
CASSLGTGSQDEKLFF